The 7 T cell receptor beta chains given below trace back to one sample, sequenced in a study of T-cell memory formation after mild COVID-19. MiXCR, applied by TCRdb to the 5' RACE reads, yields one record per CDR3 protein. The table lists about 180,000 distinct CDR3 sequences, roughly 18% of them singletons. The sample was PBMCs or a T cell subset sorted from them (not recorded which). Every receptor here comes from a man between 18 and 29 years old who had mild COVID-19 (a few samples of this study predate the infection). Cell type and time point are not known.

DNA for the CDR3: TGTGCCAGCACCCCCCTGGGAGTCGGAAGCAATCAGCCCCAGCATTTT. Its protein product is CASTPLGVGSNQPQHF. This chain uses TRBV6-2 or TRBV6-3 with TRBJ1-5; the D is unclear. Germline CDR1 and CDR2: MNHEY and SVGEGT. The V and J ends lost 7 bases and 1 base respectively, with 17 bases between them. The CDR3 consists of 16 residues.

The rearrangement joins TRBV12-3 or TRBV12-4 to TRBJ2-7, with D unclear. This CDR3 has 13 residues. Trimming stripped 5 bases from V and 8 bases from J, with 16 bases between. CDR3 coding DNA: TGTGCCAGCAGTCCACAGCTCTACCAGAAGCAGTACTTC. Its translation is CASSPQLYQKQYF.

The CDR3 region is CAWSVPRGGASYEQYF. The CDR3 DNA sequence: TGTGCCTGGAGTGTACCTAGGGGGGGCGCCTCCTACGAGCAGTACTTC. The V and J genes are TRBV30 and TRBJ2-7; D perhaps matches TRBD2 (7 bases). Germline CDR1 reads GTSNPN; CDR2 reads SVGIG (reference sequence). The CDR3 length is 16 residues. V lost 0 bases and J 0 bases, leaving 15 bases between the germline ends.

The genes are TRBV5-1 and TRBJ2-5; D uncertain. CDR1 is SGHRS, CDR2 YFSETQ, per germline. Trimming shortened V by 0 bases and J by 5 bases, and 8 bases separated the two germline ends. This CDR3 has 13 amino acids. The CDR3 protein is CASSLERLETQYF. CDR3 in DNA: TGCGCCAGCAGCTTGGAGAGACTGGAGACCCAGTACTTC.

The chain joins TRBV7-3 to TRBJ2-5; the D is unclear. The CDR3 is 13 amino acids. The germline gives CDR1 SGHTA, CDR2 FQGTGA. The V and J ends lost 3 bases and 2 bases respectively, with 7 bases between them. The CDR3 loop reads CASSFARQETQYF. The CDR3 DNA sequence: TGTGCCAGCAGCTTTGCCAGGCAAGAGACCCAGTACTTC. The complete variable domain, with remaining parts taken from reference TRBV7-3 and TRBJ2-5, reads GAGVSQTPSNKVTEKGKYVELRCDPISGHTALYWYRQSLGQGPEFLIYFQGTGAADDSGLPNDRFFAVRPEGSVSTLKIQRTERGDSAVYLCASSFARQETQYFGPGTRLLVL.

V is TRBV4-1 and J is TRBJ1-5; D gene unclear. Germline CDR1 is MGHRA and CDR2 is YSYEKL. Trimming took 1 base from V and 1 from J, leaving 11 bases between them. The CDR3 runs to 16 residues. CDR3 amino acids: CASSQAPGMSNQPQHF. In DNA form, the CDR3 reads TGCGCCAGCAGCCAAGCCCCGGGTATGAGCAATCAGCCCCAGCATTTT.

The rearrangement uses TRBV7-2 and TRBJ2-4; 9 bases line up with TRBD1. The CDR3 runs to 14 residues. V trimming: 4 bases; J trimming: 8 bases; junction bases outside the gene matches: 6. Germline lookup yields CDR1 SGHTA and CDR2 FQGNSA. CDR3 protein: CASSSPGQGDIQYF. DNA for the CDR3: TGTGCCAGCAGCTCGCCGGGACAGGGAGACATTCAGTACTTC.